The clone carrying this T cell receptor (beta chain) was seen more than once but under ten times. Antigen specificity is unknown. These data come from a study of post-analysis software for immune sequencing data. At the level of the study: Secondary progressive, relapsing-remitting and progressive-relapsing multiple sclerosis were among the included disease courses. Study-level findings and limits: Controls showed significantly higher normalized Chao1 diversity than did multiple sclerosis patients. By F measure, samples from a shared preparation batch strongly co-clustered. Patients showed TRBV5-6, TRBV5-1 and TRBV20-1 among five TRBV segments more frequent than in controls.

cDNA libraries of TCR beta carried unique molecular identifiers. Around 500,000 cDNA molecules were recovered from an input of about 0.9 to 10 million T cells. MiXCR, run by TCRdb on the PCR reads, gives a single entry per CDR3 protein. The sample records 700,000 to 900,000 distinct CDR3 sequences, about 45% being singletons. The CDR3 loop spans 14 amino acids. V lost 10 bases and J lost 0; bases outside the gene matches: 4. Germline loops: CDR1 ENHRY, CDR2 SYGVKD. The sample was blood. J is TRBJ1-1 and V is TRBV10-3; the match to TRBD1 covers 11 bases. The TCR sequence derives from a girl aged 5-17 years with multiple sclerosis. The CDR3 nucleotides are TGTGCCACCGGACAGGGGGCTATGAACACTGAAGCTTTCTTT. This gives the protein CATGQGAMNTEAFF.